This TCR beta chain originates from a study of response to subunit inactivated influenza vaccine. Notes on the study in general: Seasonal influenza vaccination, on each occasion, was suggested by the authors to recruit few new T cells.

In TCRdb, the RT-PCR reads were re-called with MiXCR into one record per CDR3 protein. The data show roughly 520,000 distinct CDR3 sequences, about 25% seen once. Germline V gene data show CDR1 as DFQATT and CDR2 as SNEGSKA (reference sequence). The CDR3 is made up of 16 amino acids. The trim removed 2 bases at V and 3 bases at J, leaving 7 bases unmatched. This clonotype has more than one count but fewer than ten. Its antigen is not identified. This TCR came from a man aged 50 or older who received an inactivated influenza vaccine. Material: CD4+ T cells sorted from PBMCs, obtained less than 6 days after vaccination. This chain uses TRBV20-1 with TRBJ2-7; 13 bases line up with TRBD2. Written as DNA, the CDR3 is TGCAGTGCTAGACGACTAGCGGGGGGCTCTTTCTACGAGCAGTACTTC. This translates into CSARRLAGGSFYEQYF.